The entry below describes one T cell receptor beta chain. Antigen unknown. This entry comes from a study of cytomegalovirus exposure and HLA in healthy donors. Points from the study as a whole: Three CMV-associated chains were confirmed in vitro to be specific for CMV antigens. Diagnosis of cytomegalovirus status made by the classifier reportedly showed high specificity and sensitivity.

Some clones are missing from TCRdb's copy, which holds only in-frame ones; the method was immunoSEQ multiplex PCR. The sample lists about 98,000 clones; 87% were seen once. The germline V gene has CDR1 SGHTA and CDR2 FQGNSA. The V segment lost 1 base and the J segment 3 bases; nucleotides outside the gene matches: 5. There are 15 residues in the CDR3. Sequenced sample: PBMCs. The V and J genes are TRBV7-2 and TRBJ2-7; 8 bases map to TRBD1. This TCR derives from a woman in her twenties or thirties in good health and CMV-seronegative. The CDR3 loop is CASSLVADRVYEQYF. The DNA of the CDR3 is TGTGCCAGCAGCTTAGTGGCGGACAGGGTCTACGAGCAGTACTTC.